One and the same sample provided the 21 T cell receptor beta chains below, sequenced in a study of T cell responses to AZD1222 COVID-19 vaccine. The repertoire was sequenced with immunoSEQ multiplex PCR; TCRdb's copy has only in-frame clones and lacks some. The sample contains around 15,000 clones, approximately 80% of which appear only once. The sequencing used peripheral blood, collected 28 days after the second AZD1222 dose. These receptors were taken from an adult who received the AZD1222 COVID-19 vaccine.

This clone was seen only a few times. This chain links TRBV5-1 with TRBJ2-5, with D unclear. V lost 5 bases to trimming and J lost 2 bases, with 19 bases between them. The CDR3 runs to 16 residues. Germline values: CDR1 SGHRS, CDR2 YFSETQ. The CDR3 loop reads CASRELKSENQETQYF. The CDR3, as DNA: TGCGCCAGCAGAGAACTAAAATCGGAGAATCAAGAGACCCAGTACTTC.

The V call is TRBV5-1, the J call TRBJ2-7, with TRBD2 as a possible D gene (5 bases). The CDR3 covers 12 residues. The germline CDR1 and CDR2 sequences are SGHRS and YFSETQ. The germline V and J ends were trimmed by 4 bases and 1 base, with 6 bases remaining between them. CDR3 protein: CASSRESYEQYF. In DNA form, the CDR3 reads TGCGCCAGCAGCCGGGAATCCTACGAGCAGTACTTC.

J is TRBJ2-7 and V is TRBV6-5; perhaps TRBD2 as D (6 bases). CDR1 and CDR2 (germline): MNHEY, SVGAGI. CDR3 length: 15 residues. V was cut by 2 bases and J by 5 bases, with 16 bases left in between. The CDR3 DNA follows: TGTGCCAGCAGTTACGTTGCAGGAGGGCCCCACGAGCAGTACTTC. Its translation is CASSYVAGGPHEQYF.

This chain links TRBV29-1 with TRBJ1-1; the match to TRBD1 covers 10 bases. Germline CDR1 is SQVTM and CDR2 is ANQGSEA. V was pared by 7 bases and J by 1 base, with 18 bases of the junction left unmatched. CDR3 length: 18 amino acids. This chain's CDR3 is CSATSRGTGEKWNTEAFF. CDR3 DNA: TGCAGCGCGACCTCGCGAGGGACAGGGGAAAAGTGGAACACTGAAGCTTTCTTT.

This CDR3 reads CASSIEHGVGYEQYF. In DNA form, the CDR3 reads TGTGCCAGTAGTATAGAGCACGGGGTGGGGTACGAGCAGTACTTC. V usage is TRBV19 and J usage is TRBJ2-7, with TRBD2 as a possible D gene (5 bases). V was cut by 0 bases and J by 4 bases, with 13 bases left in between. This CDR3 contains 15 residues. In germline, CDR1 is LNHDA, CDR2 SQIVND (reference sequence). Looking up the rest from reference TRBV19 and TRBJ2-7 gives the full variable domain: DGGITQSPKYLFRKEGQNVTLSCEQNLNHDAMYWYRQDPGQGLRLIYYSQIVNDFQKGDIAEGYSVSREKKESFPLTVTSAQKNPTAFYLCASSIEHGVGYEQYFGPGTRLTVT.

J is TRBJ2-1 and V is TRBV7-9; TRBD1 aligns across 7 bases. Trimming at V came to 5 bases and at J to 3 bases, leaving 7 bases not matched to a gene. This CDR3 has 15 amino acids. Germline V gene data show CDR1 as SEHNR and CDR2 as FQNEAQ (reference sequence). CDR3 sequence reads: CASSLGQSFYNEQFF. The DNA for the CDR3 is TGTGCCAGCAGCCTGGGACAGAGTTTCTACAATGAGCAGTTCTTC.

The chain couples TRBV18 to TRBJ1-3; 7 positions agree with TRBD1. Losses at the gene ends were 3 bases for V and 9 bases for J; bases not matched to a gene: 8. In germline, CDR1 is KGHSH, CDR2 LQKENI. CDR3 length equals 14 residues. The CDR3 coding sequence is TGTGCCAGCTCACCGCCCGGGACAGTCAGCACCATATATTTT. Its protein is CASSPPGTVSTIYF. Drawing the rest from reference TRBV18 and TRBJ1-3, the complete variable domain is NAGVMQNPRHLVRRRGQEARLRCSPMKGHSHVYWYRQLPEEGLKFMVYLQKENIIDESGMPKERFSAEFPKEGPSILRIQQVVRGDSAAYFCASSPPGTVSTIYFGEGSWLTVV.

This clone was recorded a few times. The genes are TRBV5-8 and TRBJ2-6; D might be TRBD2 (6 bases). The CDR3 extends over 17 amino acids. Germline CDR1 is SGHTS and CDR2 is YDEGEE. V gave up 4 bases and J gave up 0 bases, with 14 bases separating them. The CDR3 DNA follows: TGTGCCAGCAGCCCCCAGTGGGGAGGCTCTGGGGCCAACGTCCTGACTTTC. It yields the protein CASSPQWGGSGANVLTF.

This clone was detected a few times. The chain is built from TRBV30 and TRBJ1-5; 8 bases are a match to TRBD1. The CDR3 is made up of 17 amino acids. Germline CDR1 is GTSNPN and CDR2 is SVGIG (reference sequence). V lost 2 bases to trimming and J lost 0 bases; unmatched junction nucleotides: 9. The CDR3 is CAWSKGTGGYSNQPQHF. For the CDR3, the DNA is TGTGCCTGGAGTAAGGGTACAGGGGGTTATAGCAATCAGCCCCAGCATTTT. Filled out from reference TRBV30 and TRBJ1-5, the complete variable domain reads SQTIHQWPATLVQPVGSPLSLECTVEGTSNPNLYWYRQAAGRGLQLLFYSVGIGQISSEVPQNLSASRPQDRQFILSSKKLLLSDSGFYLCAWSKGTGGYSNQPQHFGDGTRLSIL.

V is TRBV12-3 or TRBV12-4 and J is TRBJ1-2; 7 bases are shared with TRBD1. The CDR3 is made up of 13 amino acids. V lost 7 bases, J lost 2 bases, and 4 bases stayed unmatched. CDR3 loop: CASMGQTNYGYTF. CDR3 coding DNA: TGTGCCAGCATGGGACAGACCAACTATGGCTACACCTTC.

Comment on this clone: The CDR3 does not close with the conserved phenylalanine or tryptophan, likely indicating a read error. CDR3 in DNA: TGTGCCAGCAGTTCGACAGGATTTGAAGCTTTCATT. It is translated as CASSSTGFEAFI. The chain has TRBV12-3 or TRBV12-4 and TRBJ1-1; maybe TRBD1 (6 bases). The CDR3 has 12 residues. Trimming stripped 4 bases from V and 7 bases from J, with 10 bases between.

V gene TRBV3-1 (or the pseudogene TRBV3-2) combines with J gene TRBJ2-5, with a tentative D call TRBD2 (6 bases). The CDR3 is made up of 18 amino acids. Germline CDR1 reads LGHDT; CDR2 reads YNNKEL (reference sequence). Trimming stripped 4 bases from V and 0 bases from J, with 21 bases between. CDR3 amino acids: CASSPPVGMGGYQETQYF. CDR3 coding DNA: TGTGCCAGCAGCCCCCCCGTGGGTATGGGAGGATACCAAGAGACCCAGTACTTC.

The rearrangement joins TRBV27 to TRBJ1-1; TRBD1 agrees at 8 bases. CDR3 size: 15 residues. Trimming cost V 8 bases and J 0 bases; bases outside gene matches: 8. Germline V gene lookup returns CDR1 MNHEY and CDR2 SMNVEV (reference sequence). CDR3 nucleotide sequence: TGTGCCAGCGCATCAAGGACAGGGATGAACACTGAAGCTTTCTTT. Residues: CASASRTGMNTEAFF.

V usage is TRBV6-5 and J usage is TRBJ2-7, with TRBD1 as a possible D gene (5 bases). The germline gives CDR1 MNHEY, CDR2 SVGAGI. Between the trimmed V and J ends, which lost 7 bases and 2 bases, there was a span of 15 bases. The CDR3 has 14 residues. CDR3 DNA: TGTGCCAGCACCTTGGGGCTGGGTCCCTACGAGCAGTACTTC. This gives the protein CASTLGLGPYEQYF.

In this sample, this clone turned up once. V and J are TRBV18 and TRBJ2-7; D unclear. The germline V and J ends were trimmed by 2 bases and 3 bases, with 11 bases remaining between them. This CDR3 is 14 amino acids long. In germline, CDR1 is KGHSH, CDR2 LQKENI. The CDR3 spells CASSPDMGFYEQYF. The CDR3 DNA reads TGTGCCAGCTCACCAGATATGGGTTTCTACGAGCAGTACTTC.

V gene TRBV28 combines with J gene TRBJ2-7; the D is unclear. This CDR3 is built from 13 residues. Germline loops: CDR1 MDHEN, CDR2 SYDVKM. V lost 5 bases to trimming and J lost 2 bases, with 10 bases between them. CDR3 amino acids: CASSAQVPYEQYF. CDR3 nucleotide sequence: TGTGCCAGCAGTGCGCAGGTGCCCTACGAGCAGTACTTC.

This chain uses TRBV9 with TRBJ1-1; D unclear. Trimming left V 6 bases short and J 10 bases short, with 16 bases between. The CDR3 extends over 12 amino acids. Germline V lookup: CDR1 SGDLS, CDR2 YYNGEE. The CDR3 here is CASTNRLGRAFF. CDR3 coding DNA: TGTGCCAGCACTAACAGATTGGGAAGAGCTTTCTTT.

This chain uses TRBV5-8 with TRBJ1-1; 7 nucleotides match TRBD1. CDR1 is SGHTS and CDR2 is YDEGEE in the germline V gene. The CDR3 contains 13 residues. V shed 4 bases and J 4 bases; nucleotides not matched to a gene: 4. CDR3 amino acids: CASSLNRGTEAFF. In DNA form, the CDR3 reads TGTGCCAGCAGCCTCAACAGGGGCACTGAAGCTTTCTTT.

The chain links TRBV5-5 to TRBJ2-3; D remains unclear. This CDR3 spans 14 amino acids. The V end was cut by 4 bases, the J end by 6 bases, with 15 bases between. The germline gives CDR1 SGHKS, CDR2 YYEKEE (reference sequence). CDR3 region: CASSPAEGSDTQYF. The CDR3 nucleotides read TGTGCCAGCAGCCCGGCGGAAGGGTCGGATACGCAGTATTTT.

The chain carries TRBV30 and TRBJ1-1; weak D call: TRBD1 (5 bases). CDR1 GTSNPN and CDR2 SVGIG come from the germline V gene (reference sequence). The V end lost 0 bases, the J end lost 7 bases, and 12 bases lay between the germline ends. The CDR3 sequence is 13 residues long. The CDR3 DNA follows: TGTGCCTGGAGTGTACGAGTTGGGGGTGAAGCTTTCTTT. Its translation is CAWSVRVGGEAFF. The full variable domain, rest sourced from reference TRBV30 and TRBJ1-1, is SQTIHQWPATLVQPVGSPLSLECTVEGTSNPNLYWYRQAAGRGLQLLFYSVGIGQISSEVPQNLSASRPQDRQFILSSKKLLLSDSGFYLCAWSVRVGGEAFFGQGTRLTVV.

The rearrangement uses TRBV5-1 and TRBJ2-3, with D perhaps given as TRBD1 or TRBD2 (5 bases each). The CDR3 is 17 residues long. Trimming removed 0 bases from V and 0 bases from J, with 14 bases in between. Germline V gives CDR1 SGHRS, CDR2 YFSETQ. The CDR3: CASSLEYWDGSTDTQYF. CDR3 nucleotide sequence: TGCGCCAGCAGCTTGGAATATTGGGACGGTAGCACAGATACGCAGTATTTT.